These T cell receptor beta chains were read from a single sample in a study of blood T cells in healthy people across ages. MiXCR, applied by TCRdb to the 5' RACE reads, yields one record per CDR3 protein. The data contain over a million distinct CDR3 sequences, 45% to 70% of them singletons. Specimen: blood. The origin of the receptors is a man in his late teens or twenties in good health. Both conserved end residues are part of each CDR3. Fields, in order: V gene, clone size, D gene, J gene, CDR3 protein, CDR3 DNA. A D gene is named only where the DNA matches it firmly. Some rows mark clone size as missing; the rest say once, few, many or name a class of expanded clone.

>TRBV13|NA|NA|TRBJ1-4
CASSFLGKLTGNNEKLFF
TGTGCCAGCAGCTTCCTAGGGAAACTGACAGGCAATAATGAAAAACTGTTTTTT
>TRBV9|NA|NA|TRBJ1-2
CASSAYPGRMDRYDYTF
TGTGCCAGCAGCGCCTACCCCGGGAGAATGGATCGGTATGACTACACCTTC
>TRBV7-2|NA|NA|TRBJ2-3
CASSFKTRTDTQYF
TGTGCCAGCAGCTTTAAAACCCGCACAGATACGCAGTATTTT
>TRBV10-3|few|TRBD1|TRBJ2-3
CAISPGQGTDTQYF
TGTGCCATCAGTCCAGGACAGGGTACAGATACGCAGTATTTT
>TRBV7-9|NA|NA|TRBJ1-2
CASSLSAANYGYTF
TGTGCCAGCAGCTTATCAGCAGCTAACTATGGCTACACCTTC
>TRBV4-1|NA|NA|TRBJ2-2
CASSQEPPGSLTGELFF
TGCGCCAGCAGCCAAGAGCCCCCGGGGAGTCTCACCGGGGAGCTGTTTTTT
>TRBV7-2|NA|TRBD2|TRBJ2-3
CASGEGPRSQYF
TGTGCCAGCGGGGAGGGACCCAGATCTCAGTATTTT
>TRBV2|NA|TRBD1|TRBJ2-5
CASSEDSQGATQYF
TGTGCCAGCAGTGAAGACTCGCAGGGGGCGACCCAGTACTTC
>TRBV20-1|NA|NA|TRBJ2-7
CSATRVVGVQSEQYF
TGCAGTGCTACCAGAGTCGTCGGCGTTCAGAGCGAGCAGTACTTC
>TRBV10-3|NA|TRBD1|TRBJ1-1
CAISATGGKAFF
TGTGCCATCAGTGCGACAGGGGGCAAAGCTTTCTTT
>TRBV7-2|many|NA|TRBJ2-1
CASSSVTRSNEQFF
TGTGCCAGCAGCTCAGTGACTAGGTCTAATGAGCAGTTCTTC
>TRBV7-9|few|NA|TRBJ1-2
CASSLETDGYGYTF
TGTGCCAGCAGCTTAGAGACAGATGGCTATGGCTACACCTTC
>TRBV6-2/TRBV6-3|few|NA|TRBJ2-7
CASTLQRSSYEQYF
TGTGCCAGCACCTTACAGAGAAGCTCCTACGAGCAGTACTTC
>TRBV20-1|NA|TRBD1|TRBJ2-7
CSAAPATGIYEQYF
TGCAGTGCCGCTCCTGCGACAGGGATCTACGAGCAGTACTTC
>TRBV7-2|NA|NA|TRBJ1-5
CASSLELGVSNQPQHF
TGTGCCAGCAGCTTAGAACTCGGAGTGAGCAATCAGCCCCAGCATTTT
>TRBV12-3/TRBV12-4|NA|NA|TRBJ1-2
CASSLVSGSSYGYTF
TGTGCCAGCAGTTTAGTGTCAGGGTCGTCCTATGGCTACACCTTC
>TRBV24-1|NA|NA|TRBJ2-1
CATSDVQGGPNEQFF
TGTGCCACCAGTGACGTTCAGGGAGGCCCCAATGAGCAGTTCTTC
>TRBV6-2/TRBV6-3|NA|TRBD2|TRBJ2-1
CASREASGDPSYNEQFF
TGTGCCAGCAGAGAGGCTAGCGGGGACCCCTCCTACAATGAGCAGTTCTTC
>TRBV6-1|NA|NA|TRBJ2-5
CASSEQGTHSQETQYF
TGTGCCAGCAGTGAACAGGGGACCCATTCACAAGAGACCCAGTACTTC
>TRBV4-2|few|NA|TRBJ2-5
CASSQGRASQETQYF
TGTGCCAGCAGCCAAGGCCGAGCGAGCCAAGAGACCCAGTACTTC
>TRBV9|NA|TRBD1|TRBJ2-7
CASSMAGTGFVYEQYF
TGTGCCAGCAGCATGGCCGGGACAGGGTTCGTCTACGAGCAGTACTTC
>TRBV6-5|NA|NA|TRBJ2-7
CASSYLAPPPSYEQYF
TGTGCCAGCAGTTACCTCGCACCACCCCCTTCCTACGAGCAGTACTTC
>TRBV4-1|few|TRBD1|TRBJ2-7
CASSQVGGTAGYEQYF
TGCGCCAGCAGCCAAGTAGGTGGGACAGCAGGCTACGAGCAGTACTTC
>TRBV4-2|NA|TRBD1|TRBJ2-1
CASSRTSGTGDNEQFF
TGTGCCAGCAGCCGAACATCCGGGACAGGGGACAATGAGCAGTTCTTC
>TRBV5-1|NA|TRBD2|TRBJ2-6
CASSLWLAENSGANVLTF
TGCGCCAGCAGCTTGTGGCTAGCGGAAAACTCTGGGGCCAACGTCCTGACTTTC
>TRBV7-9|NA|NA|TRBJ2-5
CASFQGVQGETQYF
TGTGCCAGCTTCCAAGGGGTCCAGGGAGAGACCCAGTACTTC
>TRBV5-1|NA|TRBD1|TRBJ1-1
CASSQPDRGGTEAFF
TGCGCCAGCAGTCAACCCGACAGGGGCGGCACTGAAGCTTTCTTT
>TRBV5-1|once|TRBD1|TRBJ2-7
CASSLGPTGMAYEQYF
TGCGCCAGCAGCTTGGGGCCGACAGGGATGGCCTACGAGCAGTACTTC
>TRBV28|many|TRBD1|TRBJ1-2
CASSYEGARGYTF
TGTGCCAGCAGTTATGAGGGGGCGCGAGGCTACACCTTC
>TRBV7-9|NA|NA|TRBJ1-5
CASSPTSSDQPQHF
TGTGCCAGCAGCCCCACCTCGTCCGATCAGCCCCAGCATTTT
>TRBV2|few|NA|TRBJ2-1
CASRPRGLNNEQFF
TGTGCCAGCAGGCCCCGGGGCCTAAACAATGAGCAGTTCTTC
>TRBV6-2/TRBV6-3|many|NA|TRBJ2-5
CASSAAEKETQYF
TGTGCCAGCAGTGCAGCGGAAAAAGAGACCCAGTACTTC
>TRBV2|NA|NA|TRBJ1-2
CARIESPSGGYTF
TGTGCCAGGATAGAGAGCCCATCTGGTGGCTACACCTTC
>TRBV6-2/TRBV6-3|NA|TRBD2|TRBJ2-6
CASSYQAGASGANVLTF
TGTGCCAGCAGTTACCAGGCGGGAGCATCTGGGGCCAACGTCCTGACTTTC
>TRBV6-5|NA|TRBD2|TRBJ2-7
CASSYSTSGAGEQYF
TGTGCCAGCAGTTACTCGACTAGCGGGGCCGGCGAGCAGTACTTC
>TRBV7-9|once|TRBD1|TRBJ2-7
CASSLEGQAIYEQYF
TGTGCCAGCAGCTTAGAGGGACAGGCGATCTACGAGCAGTACTTC
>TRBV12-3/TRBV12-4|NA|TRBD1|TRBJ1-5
CASTGDREFNQPQHF
TGTGCCAGCACTGGGGACAGGGAGTTCAATCAGCCCCAGCATTTT
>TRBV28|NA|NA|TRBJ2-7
CASSRTANPPRGFYEQYF
TGTGCCAGCAGTCGCACCGCAAACCCTCCTCGGGGCTTCTACGAGCAGTACTTC
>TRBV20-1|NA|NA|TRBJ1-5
CSARAGRQPQHF
TGCAGTGCTAGGGCGGGTCGGCAGCCCCAGCATTTT
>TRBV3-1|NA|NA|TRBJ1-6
CASSPSQNASPLHF
TGTGCCAGCAGCCCCTCCCAGAATGCCTCACCCCTCCACTTT
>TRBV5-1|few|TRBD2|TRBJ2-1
CASSLGPGRASYNEQFF
TGCGCCAGCAGCTTGGGTCCCGGGAGGGCCTCCTACAATGAGCAGTTCTTC
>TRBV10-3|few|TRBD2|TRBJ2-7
CAISGAGGTSSYEQYF
TGTGCCATCAGTGGCGCCGGGGGGACCTCTTCCTACGAGCAGTACTTC
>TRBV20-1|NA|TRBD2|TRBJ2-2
CSALGPAGDTGELFF
TGCAGTGCTCTCGGCCCCGCGGGGGACACCGGGGAGCTGTTTTTT
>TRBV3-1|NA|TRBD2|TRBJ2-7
CASSQPTSGRGEQYF
TGTGCCAGCAGCCAACCGACTAGCGGGAGAGGCGAGCAGTACTTC
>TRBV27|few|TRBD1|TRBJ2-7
CASSYQGAHEQYF
TGTGCCAGCAGTTACCAGGGGGCCCACGAGCAGTACTTC
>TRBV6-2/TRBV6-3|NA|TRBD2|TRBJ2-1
CASSPIRLAGGHEQFF
TGTGCCAGCAGCCCGATTCGACTAGCGGGGGGGCATGAGCAGTTCTTC